A single sample gave rise to the 17 T cell receptor beta chains below, sequenced in a study of radiation and T cells in renal cell carcinoma. Sequencing used immunoSEQ multiplex PCR; TCRdb keeps in-frame clones, though not all of them. The sample comprises roughly 53,000 clones, approximately 83% of which are singletons, and 25% to 35% rests with the top ten. Time point reported: baseline pretreatment blood. The treatment: 15 Gy SBRT to primary tumor, nephrectomy 4 weeks later. This specimen was blood, taken from a patient whose treatment included radiotherapy and nephrectomy. Receptors originate from a woman aged 65 to 85 with renal cell carcinoma.

The V gene is TRBV19, the J gene TRBJ1-2; 7 bases are shared with TRBD1. Trimming took 2 bases from V and 2 from J; bases not matched to a gene: 17. This CDR3 region has 19 residues. Germline CDR1 LNHDA, CDR2 SQIVND (reference sequence). DNA of the CDR3: TGTGCCAGTAGTATAACCGGGTACTTACAGGGGCCTACGAACTATGGCTACACCTTC. Protein product: CASSITGYLQGPTNYGYTF.

The V and J genes are TRBV6-5 and TRBJ1-1, with D possibly being TRBD1 (6 bases). Trimming removed 5 bases from V and 2 bases from J, with 12 bases in between. This CDR3 contains 14 residues. Germline-derived CDR1 and CDR2 are MNHEY and SVGAGI. The CDR3, as DNA: TGTGCCAGCAGTCGACAGGACCACAACACTGAAGCTTTCTTT. This encodes CASSRQDHNTEAFF.

The chain links TRBV5-1 to TRBJ2-1, with 9 bases fitting TRBD2. V trimming: 0 bases; J trimming: 2 bases; junction bases outside the gene matches: 6. The germline CDR1 and CDR2 sequences are SGHRS and YFSETQ. This CDR3 has 17 residues. CDR3 region: CASSLARAGGTYNEQFF. The DNA of the CDR3 is TGCGCCAGCAGCTTGGCCCGAGCGGGGGGCACCTACAATGAGCAGTTCTTC. The whole variable domain, filled in from reference TRBV5-1 and TRBJ2-1, reads KAGVTQTPRYLIKTRGQQVTLSCSPISGHRSVSWYQQTPGQGLQFLFEYFSETQRNKGNFPGRFSGRQFSNSRSEMNVSTLELGDSALYLCASSLARAGGTYNEQFFGPGTRLTVL.

This clone was observed a single time. The chain has TRBV9 and TRBJ2-7; 11 positions agree with TRBD2. With V trimmed by 4 bases and J by 3 bases, 6 bases remained unmatched. The CDR3 runs 15 residues. Germline V gene sequence: CDR1 SGDLS, CDR2 YYNGEE. In nucleotides, the CDR3 is TGTGCCAGCAGCCCAGGACTAGCGGGCCTCTACGAGCAGTACTTC. It translates to CASSPGLAGLYEQYF.

The chain employs TRBV4-1 and TRBJ1-1, with D possibly matching TRBD1 (6 bases). This CDR3 has 16 residues. Trimming removed 0 bases at V and 4 bases at J, with 15 bases between. From germline, CDR1 is MGHRA and CDR2 YSYEKL. The CDR3 nucleotides are TGCGCCAGCAGCCAAGATCGGCCTACAGGGAGCACTGAAGCTTTCTTT. This codes for CASSQDRPTGSTEAFF.

The V and J genes are TRBV18 and TRBJ1-5, with D uncertain. This CDR3 contains 15 residues. Germline values: CDR1 KGHSH, CDR2 LQKENI. The V gene lost 6 bases and the J gene lost 2 bases, with 14 bases spanning the gap. The CDR3 DNA is TGTGCCAGCTCCCTCGGGTCCGGGGGCAATCAGCCCCAGCATTTT. Its translation is CASSLGSGGNQPQHF.

CDR3 bases: TGTGCCAGCAGCCCCGGTGGGTACCCCTACGAGCAGTACTTC. Its translation is CASSPGGYPYEQYF. The chain uses TRBV27 and TRBJ2-7; D is undetermined. The length of the CDR3 is 14 residues. Trimming removed 6 bases from V and 2 bases from J, with 14 bases in between. Per germline, CDR1 MNHEY and CDR2 SMNVEV (reference sequence).

This clone occurred once. This chain links TRBV6-4 with TRBJ1-1; 7 bases match TRBD1. Trimming removed 2 bases from V and 3 bases from J; junction bases left unmatched: 9. The CDR3 runs 16 residues. Germline-derived CDR1 and CDR2 are MRHNA and SNTAGT. CDR3 amino acids: CASSDPRQGRHTEAFF. The CDR3 DNA reads as TGTGCCAGCAGTGACCCCCGACAGGGTCGGCACACTGAAGCTTTCTTT.

J is TRBJ2-7 and V is TRBV5-1; D possibly corresponds to TRBD1 (6 bases). V was shortened by 3 bases and J by 6 bases, with 13 bases between the two germline ends. This CDR3 spans 13 amino acids. Looked up from germline, CDR1 is SGHRS and CDR2 is YFSETQ. The CDR3 loop reads CASSSGTTPEQYF. The CDR3 nucleotides are TGCGCCAGCAGCTCGGGGACAACCCCCGAGCAGTACTTC. Variable domain in full (rest from reference TRBV5-1 and TRBJ2-7): KAGVTQTPRYLIKTRGQQVTLSCSPISGHRSVSWYQQTPGQGLQFLFEYFSETQRNKGNFPGRFSGRQFSNSRSEMNVSTLELGDSALYLCASSSGTTPEQYFGPGTRLTVT.

V is TRBV12-2 and J is TRBJ2-1. TRBV12-2 is an annotated pseudogene. This CDR3 is built from 14 residues. The CDR3 region has the DNA TGTGCAAGTCGCTTTGGGGACGGGCACAATGAGCAGTTCTTC. Encoded protein: CASRFGDGHNEQFF.

The chain joins TRBV10-3 to TRBJ1-6; 8 bases align to TRBD1. CDR1 is ENHRY, CDR2 SYGVKD, per germline. The CDR3 sequence is 15 residues long. J was trimmed by 9 bases and V by 0 bases; bases with no gene match: 4. The CDR3 DNA follows: TGTGCCATCAGTGAGTCGACCAGGGGGCTTTCACCCCTCCACTTT. Protein: CAISESTRGLSPLHF.

J is TRBJ2-7 and V is TRBV5-5, with 8 bases that match TRBD2. The CDR3 consists of 13 residues. The junction had 1 base not matched to a gene; V was cut back by 2 bases and J by 3 bases. Germline loops: CDR1 SGHKS, CDR2 YYEKEE (reference sequence). In nucleotides, the CDR3 is TGTGCCAGCAGCTTCAGCGGGAGCTACGAGCAGTACTTC. Translation: CASSFSGSYEQYF.

The chain combines TRBV7-2 with TRBJ2-1; 10 bases match TRBD2. Unmatched junction bases numbered 17, after V lost 8 bases and J lost 4 bases. The V gene's germline CDR1 is SGHTA and CDR2 FQGNSA. There are 18 residues in the CDR3. The CDR3 nucleotides read TGTGCCAGCGTCCTCCGGGAGGGAGCGGGAGGGCTGTACAATGAGCAGTTCTTC. Protein product: CASVLREGAGGLYNEQFF.

V is TRBV19 and J is TRBJ2-1; 10 bases fit TRBD2. The germline gives CDR1 LNHDA, CDR2 SQIVND (reference sequence). CDR3 length equals 16 residues. V was pared by 4 bases and J by 4 bases, with 7 bases of the junction left unmatched. CDR3 bases: TGTGCCAGTAGTAATCCAGCGGGAGGGGGATACAATGAGCAGTTCTTC. Protein: CASSNPAGGGYNEQFF.

The chain uses TRBV28 and TRBJ2-7, with 7 bases matching TRBD1. The CDR3 has 15 amino acids. V was clipped by 6 bases and J by 0 bases; unmatched bases: 8. Germline loops: CDR1 MDHEN, CDR2 SYDVKM. Written as DNA, the CDR3 is TGTGCCAGCAGCCCAAACCGGGACAGCTCCTACGAGCAGTACTTC. Amino acid sequence: CASSPNRDSSYEQYF.

The rearrangement joins TRBV29-1 to TRBJ1-5, with 12 bases lining up with TRBD1. V gave up 4 bases and J gave up 6 bases; unmatched junction bases: 7. The CDR3 runs to 15 residues. Germline CDR1 reads SQVTM; CDR2 reads ANQGSEA. The CDR3 DNA reads TGCAGCGTTGCGGGGGGGACAGGGGGCGGTCAGCCCCAGCATTTT. The encoded protein is CSVAGGTGGGQPQHF.

The gene calls are TRBV7-9 and TRBJ2-3; tentatively, D is TRBD2 (6 bases). The V and J ends lost 5 bases and 4 bases respectively, with 22 bases between them. CDR3 length equals 17 residues. Germline CDR1 and CDR2: SEHNR and FQNEAQ (reference sequence). The CDR3 coding sequence is TGTGCCAGCAGCAGCTTAGATGGGACTGTTCGATCAGATACGCAGTATTTT. It yields the protein CASSSLDGTVRSDTQYF. The entire variable domain, with the rest obtained from reference TRBV7-9 and TRBJ2-3, is as follows: DTGVSQNPRHKITKRGQNVTFRCDPISEHNRLYWYRQTLGQGPEFLTYFQNEAQLEKSRLLSDRFSAERPKGSFSTLEIQRTEQGDSAMYLCASSSLDGTVRSDTQYFGPGTRLTVL.